These 28 T cell receptor beta chains were all obtained from the same sample, sequenced in a study of beta chain features in type 1 diabetes (dated by TCRdb to 2017 to 2018). The study at large found these results: In all four CD4+ subsets, TCRB CDR3 length was moderately but significantly shorter in type 1 diabetes patients.

The library was generated by the immunoSEQ multiplex PCR assay. The entire amount of isolated RNA was reverse transcribed using the High Capacity cDNA Reverse Transcription Kit, so the sequenced TCRB transcripts were expressed ones. The table comes from immuneACCESS by way of TCRdb, which keeps in-frame sequences with V and J called. Part of the clones is missing from these tables; in studies checked, under half for an unresolved V gene and the rest for unknown reasons. The sample has about 190,000 clones on record, 6.5% to 8.5% of them singletons. Under 0.55% of the sample is in the top ten clones. Their antigens remain unidentified. The sequenced material came from central memory CD4+ T cells from blood. The receptors shown here come from a man between 18 and 35 years old with type 1 diabetes.

This clone was counted a few times. This chain connects TRBV2 to TRBJ2-3; D may be TRBD2 (6 bases). Trimming pared 7 bases from V and 6 bases from J, leaving 11 bases between. The CDR3 is 12 amino acids. The germline CDR1 and CDR2 sequences are SNHLY and FYNNEI. The CDR3 coding sequence is TGTGCCAGCACTAGCGAGGGCGATACGCAGTATTTT. It translates to CASTSEGDTQYF. Full variable domain (rest looked up from reference TRBV2 and TRBJ2-3): EPEVTQTPSHQVTQMGQEVILRCVPISNHLYFYWYRQILGQKVEFLVSFYNNEISEKSEIFDDQFSVERPDGSNFTLKIRSTKLEDSAMYFCASTSEGDTQYFGPGTRLTVL.

There are a few counts of this clone. Other nucleotide sequences in the sample specify the same CDR3. The chain recombines TRBV7-2 with TRBJ2-3, with TRBD2 matching over 8 bases. CDR1 and CDR2 from the germline V gene are SGHTA and FQGNSA. V shed 5 bases and J 2 bases; nucleotides not matched to a gene: 3. The CDR3 is 14 residues long. The CDR3 sequence: CASSPGLATDTQYF. DNA of the CDR3: TGTGCCAGCAGCCCTGGACTAGCCACAGATACGCAGTATTTT.

This clone was counted a few times. The sample contains more than one DNA sequence encoding this CDR3. V and J are TRBV5-1 and TRBJ2-2; possibly TRBD1 for D (5 bases). With 0 bases removed from V and 2 bases from J, the gap between germline ends came to 8 bases. The CDR3 has 15 amino acids. Looked up from germline, CDR1 is SGHRS and CDR2 is YFSETQ. CDR3 DNA sequence: TGCGCCAGCAGCTTGGAGACAGCTAACACCGGGGAGCTGTTTTTT. Translating gives CASSLETANTGELFF.

A few counts support this clone. This chain links TRBV21-1 with TRBJ2-1; TRBD2, the table's D call, lacks a check against the DNA. TRBV21-1 is a listed pseudogene. CDR3 length: 17 residues. CDR3 DNA sequence: TGTGCCAGCAGCAAAGTTCGCCTAGCGCCTACCTACAATGAGCAGTTCTTC. It is translated as CASSKVRLAPTYNEQFF.

This clone showed up just a few times. For the CDR3, the DNA is TGTGCCTGGACTAAGGCCGGACAGGGGGGTGGCGAGCAGTACTTC. Translating gives CAWTKAGQGGGEQYF. The chain carries TRBV30 and TRBJ2-7; TRBD1 matches at 10 bases. This CDR3 has 15 amino acids. Germline CDR1 and CDR2: GTSNPN and SVGIG (reference sequence). V shed 4 bases, J shed 6 bases, and the junction held 12 bases outside the gene matches.

V gene TRBV18 combines with J gene TRBJ1-2; TRBD1 might be the D (5 bases). The ends were cut back, 4 bases at V and 2 bases at J, with 8 bases in the middle. Germline lookup yields CDR1 KGHSH and CDR2 LQKENI. CDR3 length equals 13 residues. The chain's CDR3 is CASSQGSNYGYTF. DNA for the CDR3: TGTGCCAGCTCACAGGGGTCCAACTATGGCTACACCTTC.

This clone was detected only a few times. The genes are TRBV9 and TRBJ1-6, with TRBD1 identical over 9 bases. The germline CDR1 and CDR2 sequences are SGDLS and YYNGEE. This CDR3 has 16 amino acids. Germline trimming cut 0 bases from V and 7 bases from J; bases unmatched to any gene: 5. This chain's CDR3 is CASSVDPQGANSPLHF. The CDR3 DNA is TGTGCCAGCAGCGTAGACCCACAGGGGGCGAATTCACCCCTCCACTTT.

V usage is TRBV18 and J usage is TRBJ1-2, with 7 bases matching TRBD1. V dropped 5 bases and J dropped 3; count of bases not matched to a gene: 6. The CDR3 is 14 residues long. Germline V gene lookup returns CDR1 KGHSH and CDR2 LQKENI. The CDR3 bases are TGTGCCAGCTCAGAAGGGGGCTGGGACTATGGCTACACCTTC. Translation gives CASSEGGWDYGYTF.

The gene calls are TRBV18 and TRBJ2-7; 8 bases match TRBD1. The V segment lost 2 bases and the J segment 6 bases; nucleotides outside the gene matches: 3. The germline gives CDR1 KGHSH, CDR2 LQKENI. The CDR3 loop spans 13 amino acids. The CDR3 loop reads CASSPSDRAEQYF. Written as DNA, the CDR3 is TGTGCCAGCTCACCATCGGACAGGGCCGAGCAGTACTTC.

This clone appeared a few times. The V and J genes are TRBV18 and TRBJ2-3; 9 positions agree with TRBD1. J lost 0 bases, V lost 6 bases, and 1 base had no gene match. Germline loops: CDR1 KGHSH, CDR2 LQKENI. This CDR3 region has 14 residues. CDR3 protein: CASSGQGSTDTQYF. As DNA, the CDR3 is TGTGCCAGCTCGGGACAGGGAAGCACAGATACGCAGTATTTT.

A few counts support this clone. This chain joins TRBV4-2 and TRBJ1-1; D is undetermined. Between the trimmed V and J ends, which lost 2 bases and 5 bases, there was a span of 9 bases. Germline CDR1 is LGHNA and CDR2 is YNFKEQ. The CDR3 length is 13 residues. CDR3 nucleotides: TGTGCCAGCAGCCAACCCGAGAGGACTGAAGCTTTCTTT. Its protein is CASSQPERTEAFF.

The V call is TRBV21-1, the J call TRBJ1-2; the table's D call, TRBD1, has no DNA check behind it. TRBV21-1 is annotated as a pseudogene. This CDR3 is 16 amino acids long. The DNA of the CDR3 is TGTGCCAGCAGCACCCTCGACAGGGGGCTCGACTATGGCTACACCTTC. It codes for CASSTLDRGLDYGYTF.

This clone has a handful of counts. The chain has TRBV5-1 and TRBJ2-7, with a possible D match to TRBD1 (5 bases). The CDR3 covers 11 residues. The V gene lost 7 bases and the J gene lost 3 bases, with 8 bases spanning the gap. Germline V lookup: CDR1 SGHRS, CDR2 YFSETQ. CDR3 sequence reads: CASHQGYEQYF. Written as DNA, the CDR3 is TGCGCCAGCCACCAGGGCTACGAGCAGTACTTC. Drawing the rest from reference TRBV5-1 and TRBJ2-7, the complete variable domain is KAGVTQTPRYLIKTRGQQVTLSCSPISGHRSVSWYQQTPGQGLQFLFEYFSETQRNKGNFPGRFSGRQFSNSRSEMNVSTLELGDSALYLCASHQGYEQYFGPGTRLTVT.

This clone was picked up a small number of times. The J gene is TRBJ2-4, the V gene TRBV30, with TRBD2 matching over 10 bases. The J segment lost 7 bases and the V segment lost 0 bases, leaving 9 bases of the junction unmatched. Germline lookup yields CDR1 GTSNPN and CDR2 SVGIG (reference sequence). The CDR3 totals 16 residues. In nucleotides, the CDR3 is TGTGCCTGGAGTGTAATCGGCCTAGCGGGGGTGAACATTCAGTACTTC. It specifies CAWSVIGLAGVNIQYF.

This clone was picked up a small number of times. The sample has other DNA sequences that encode this CDR3 too. The chain has TRBV20-1 and TRBJ2-2; no firm D call. This CDR3 region has 11 residues. In germline, CDR1 is DFQATT, CDR2 SNEGSKA (reference sequence). Trimming shortened V by 6 bases and J by 7 bases, and 9 bases separated the two germline ends. The chain's CDR3 is CSAAPGGELFF. The CDR3, as DNA: TGCAGTGCAGCCCCCGGCGGGGAGCTGTTTTTT.

V is TRBV25-1 and J is TRBJ1-3, with D unclear. The CDR3 covers 14 residues. Germline CDR1 is MGHDK and CDR2 is SYGVNS. The germline V and J ends were trimmed by 8 bases and 2 bases, with 13 bases remaining between them. As DNA, the CDR3 is TGTGCCAGCGCTCCGGGTAACCCTGGAAACACCATATATTTT. Translation gives CASAPGNPGNTIYF.

The CDR3 nucleotides are TGCGCCAGCAGTTCTAATCAGGGAATCGGGTACGAGCAGTACTTC. It translates to CASSSNQGIGYEQYF. The chain has TRBV5-1 and TRBJ2-7; D might be TRBD1 (5 bases). Germline V gene data show CDR1 as SGHRS and CDR2 as YFSETQ. V was cut by 5 bases and J by 4 bases, with 19 bases left in between. CDR3 length: 15 residues.

Only a few counts were recorded for this clone. Other DNA sequences within the sample encode an identical CDR3. This chain joins TRBV7-9 and TRBJ1-2, with 9 bases matching TRBD1. From germline, CDR1 is SEHNR and CDR2 FQNEAQ (reference sequence). CDR3 size: 15 residues. V lost 2 bases, J lost 7 bases, and 8 bases stayed unmatched. The CDR3 DNA sequence: TGTGCCAGCAGCTTATCTGACAGGGGGAGGTCTGGCTACACCTTC. Residues: CASSLSDRGRSGYTF.

This clone was picked up a small number of times. The V gene is TRBV28, the J gene TRBJ2-7; D ambiguous. The CDR3 contains 15 residues. In germline, CDR1 is MDHEN, CDR2 SYDVKM. The ends were cut back, 3 bases at V and 0 bases at J, with 12 bases in the middle. The CDR3 region has the DNA TGTGCCAGCAGTTTGGTCAGGTACAGCTCCTACGAGCAGTACTTC. Its protein product is CASSLVRYSSYEQYF.

This clone has more than one count but fewer than ten. The CDR3 DNA reads TGTGCCAGCAGCTTGGGTGGACTAGCGGGAGGTGAGCAGTACTTC. Translated, it gives CASSLGGLAGGEQYF. V usage is TRBV5-4 and J usage is TRBJ2-7, with 14 bases identical to TRBD2. CDR3 size: 15 residues. Trimming removed 0 bases from V and 7 bases from J; junction bases left unmatched: 3. Looked up from germline, CDR1 is SGHNT and CDR2 is YYREEE (reference sequence).

At least ten counts were recorded for this clone. V gene TRBV7-9 combines with J gene TRBJ2-1; 9 nucleotides line up with TRBD2. The CDR3 is 16 residues long. Germline V gene sequence: CDR1 SEHNR, CDR2 FQNEAQ (reference sequence). J was trimmed by 4 bases and V by 0 bases; bases with no gene match: 4. CDR3 sequence: CASSLALAGMYNEQFF. For the CDR3, the DNA is TGTGCCAGCAGCTTAGCTCTAGCGGGGATGTACAATGAGCAGTTCTTC.

The chain is built from TRBV6-5 and TRBJ2-3; D is ambiguous. Germline V gene lookup returns CDR1 MNHEY and CDR2 SVGAGI. The CDR3 runs 13 residues. The V end lost 6 bases, the J end lost 3 bases, and 10 bases lay between the germline ends. As DNA, the CDR3 is TGTGCCAGCAGGCCCCACTTGACAGATACGCAGTATTTT. Its protein product is CASRPHLTDTQYF.

The chain carries TRBV5-1 and TRBJ2-1; a possible D gene is TRBD2 (6 bases). The germline V gene encodes CDR1 SGHRS and CDR2 YFSETQ. The germline V and J ends were trimmed by 4 bases and 4 bases, with 9 bases remaining between them. The CDR3 has 13 amino acids. As DNA, the CDR3 is TGCGCCAGCAGCCCGGGACTGTACAATGAGCAGTTCTTC. It specifies CASSPGLYNEQFF.

This chain uses TRBV5-6 with TRBJ2-5; D possibly corresponds to TRBD2 (5 bases). Germline V gene sequence: CDR1 SGHDT, CDR2 YYEEEE. CDR3 size: 16 residues. With 0 bases removed from V and 5 bases from J, the gap between germline ends came to 17 bases. CDR3 sequence (DNA): TGTGCCAGCAGCTTGGTCTATCGCGGGCCCCGGGAGACCCAGTACTTC. It yields the protein CASSLVYRGPRETQYF.

This clone showed up just a few times. The rearrangement joins TRBV7-2 to TRBJ2-2, with TRBD1 as a possible D gene (6 bases). Trimming stripped 5 bases from V and 1 base from J, with 14 bases between. There are 16 residues in the CDR3. CDR1 is SGHTA, CDR2 FQGNSA, per germline. The CDR3 reads CASSPGQNLNTGELFF. CDR3 sequence (DNA): TGTGCCAGCAGCCCAGGACAGAATTTGAACACCGGGGAGCTGTTTTTT.

CDR3 sequence: CASSLKSLVTDTQYF. CDR3 DNA sequence: TGTGCCAGCAGCTTAAAATCGCTAGTCACAGATACGCAGTATTTT. The rearrangement joins TRBV7-2 to TRBJ2-3; unclear D gene. The V gene's germline CDR1 is SGHTA and CDR2 FQGNSA. The CDR3 is made up of 15 amino acids. The V end was cut by 2 bases, the J end by 2 bases, with 11 bases between.

Written as DNA, the CDR3 is TGTGCCAGCAGCCAACTTGTAACGCAGTATTTT. As protein: CASSQLVTQYF. V is TRBV16 and J is TRBJ2-3; no reliable D call. Trimming cost V 2 bases and J 9 bases, with 6 bases left between them. Germline loops: CDR1 KGHSY, CDR2 FQNENV. The CDR3 has 11 amino acids.

The chain carries TRBV18 and TRBJ2-7; no reliable D call. The CDR3 is 12 residues long. Trimming removed 6 bases from V and 7 bases from J, with 13 bases in between. CDR1 is KGHSH, CDR2 LQKENI, per germline. In DNA form, the CDR3 reads TGTGCCAGCTCGTATTCGGCGGAAGAGCAGTACTTC. The encoded protein is CASSYSAEEQYF.